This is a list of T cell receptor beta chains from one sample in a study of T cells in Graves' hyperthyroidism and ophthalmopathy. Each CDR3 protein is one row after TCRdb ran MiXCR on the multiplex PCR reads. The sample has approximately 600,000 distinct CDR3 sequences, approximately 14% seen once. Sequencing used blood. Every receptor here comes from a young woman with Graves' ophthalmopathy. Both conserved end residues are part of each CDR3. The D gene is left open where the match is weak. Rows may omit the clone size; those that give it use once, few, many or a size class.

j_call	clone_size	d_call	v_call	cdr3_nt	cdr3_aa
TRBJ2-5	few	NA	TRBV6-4	TGTGCCAGCAGCCTAATAGTGTACCAAGAGACCCAGTACTTC	CASSLIVYQETQYF
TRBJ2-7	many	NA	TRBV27	TGTGCCAGCAGATCCTTACAGGGCCGTGGAGAGCAGTACTTC	CASRSLQGRGEQYF
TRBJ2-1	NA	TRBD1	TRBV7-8	TGTGCCAGCAGCTCCGGGACAGGGGGAACTTTCAATGAGCAGTTCTTC	CASSSGTGGTFNEQFF
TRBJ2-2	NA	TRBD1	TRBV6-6	TGTGCCAGCAGTTACGGGACAGGGCACACCGGGGAGCTGTTTTTT	CASSYGTGHTGELFF
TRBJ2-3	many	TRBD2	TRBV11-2	TGTGCCAGCAGCTCCTTCCTCATTAGCGGGAGCACAGATACGCAGTATTTT	CASSSFLISGSTDTQYF
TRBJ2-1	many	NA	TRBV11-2	TGTGCCAGCAGCCCGCGATGGGGGTTCGCCTACAATGAGCAGTTCTTC	CASSPRWGFAYNEQFF
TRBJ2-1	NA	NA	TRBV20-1	TGCAGTGCTAGGGAGGGGGGGTACTACAATGAGCAGTTCTTC	CSAREGGYYNEQFF
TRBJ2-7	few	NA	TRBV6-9	TGTGCCAGCAGTTCCCTGGACAGCCACGAGCAGTACTTC	CASSSLDSHEQYF
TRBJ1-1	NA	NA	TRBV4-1	TGCGCCAGCAGCCAAGAGGTATTGGCAGGGAGTGAAGCTTTCTTT	CASSQEVLAGSEAFF
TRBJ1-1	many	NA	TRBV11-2	TGTGCCAGCAGCTTTCCGGGGGAGGGAGATGCCATGAACACTGAAGCTTTCTTT	CASSFPGEGDAMNTEAFF
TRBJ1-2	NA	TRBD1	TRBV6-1	TGTGCCAGCAGTTACGGACAGGGGGCGGGGATTGATGGCTACACCTTC	CASSYGQGAGIDGYTF
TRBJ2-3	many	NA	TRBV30	TGTGCCTGGAGAGCTAGCACAGATACGCAGTATTTT	CAWRASTDTQYF
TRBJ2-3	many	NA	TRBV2	TGTGCCAGCGTCACAGATACGCAGTATTTT	CASVTDTQYF
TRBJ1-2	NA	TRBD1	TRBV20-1	TGCAGTGCCAATCCACCCCGGGCCCTGATGACAGGGCGCGGCTACACCTTC	CSANPPRALMTGRGYTF
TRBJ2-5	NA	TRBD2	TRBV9	TGTGCCAGCAGCGTAAGGGGGGGGACTAGCGGGAGAGAGACCCAGTACTTC	CASSVRGGTSGRETQYF
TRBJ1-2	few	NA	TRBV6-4	TGTGCCAGCAGTTACCAGGGAATCTATGGCTACACCTTC	CASSYQGIYGYTF
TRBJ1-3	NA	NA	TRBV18	TGTGCCAGCTCACCACGGGGCAGCCTCAGTGGAAACACCATATATTTT	CASSPRGSLSGNTIYF
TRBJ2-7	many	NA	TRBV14	TGTGCCAGCAGCCAAGTAAGGCAGGGAAGCTCCTACGAGCAGTACTTC	CASSQVRQGSSYEQYF
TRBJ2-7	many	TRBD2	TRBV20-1	TGCAGTGCGAAGAGTGGTAGCGGGGGATACGAGCAGTACTTC	CSAKSGSGGYEQYF
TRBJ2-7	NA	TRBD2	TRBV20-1	TGCAGTGCCACTCCCCTAGCGGGAGTCGGATACGAGCAGTACTTC	CSATPLAGVGYEQYF
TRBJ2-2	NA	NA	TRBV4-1	TGCGCCAGCAGACCCGGCCGCGAAGCGACGAACACCGGGGAGCTGTTTTTT	CASRPGREATNTGELFF
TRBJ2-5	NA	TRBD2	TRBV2	TGTGCCAGCAGCGTACCGGGACTAGCGGGAGGGCCACGAGAGACCCAGTACTTC	CASSVPGLAGGPRETQYF
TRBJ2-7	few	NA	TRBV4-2	TGTGCCAGCAGCCAAGGACTAGAGGCTGGATACGAGCAGTACTTC	CASSQGLEAGYEQYF
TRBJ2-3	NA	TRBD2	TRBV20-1	TGCAGTGCCTGTACTAGCGGAACCACAGATACGCAGTATTTT	CSACTSGTTDTQYF
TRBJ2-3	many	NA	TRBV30	TGTGCCTGGAGAAGGGGCACAGATACGCAGTATTTT	CAWRRGTDTQYF
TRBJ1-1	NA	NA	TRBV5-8	TGTGCCAGCAGCTTGGTCGGGGGGGCGATGAACACTGAAGCTTTCTTT	CASSLVGGAMNTEAFF
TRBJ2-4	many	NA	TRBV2	TGTGCCAGCAGTTCAAGGTGGCTAGCCAAAAACATTCAGTACTTC	CASSSRWLAKNIQYF
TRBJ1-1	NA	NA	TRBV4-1	TGCGCCAGCAGCCAAGTTCCACGAGGGAACACTGAAGCTTTCTTT	CASSQVPRGNTEAFF
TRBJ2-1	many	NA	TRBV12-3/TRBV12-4	TGTGCCAGCAGTTTACTTAAGACAGGCTCAATTTACAATGAGCAGTTCTTC	CASSLLKTGSIYNEQFF
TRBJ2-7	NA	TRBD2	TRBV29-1	TGCAGCGTTGTTCTAGCGGAGGCCGCTACCTGCGAGCAGTACTTC	CSVVLAEAATCEQYF
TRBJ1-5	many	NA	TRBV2	TGTGCCAGCAGAGGACAAGCTAATCAGCCCCAGCATTTT	CASRGQANQPQHF
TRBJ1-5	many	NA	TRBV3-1	TGTGCCAGCAGCCAGGGCATTCAGCCCCAGCATTTT	CASSQGIQPQHF
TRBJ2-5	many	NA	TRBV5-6	TGTGCCAGCAGCTTGGTGGCTAGAAAAGAGACCCAGTACTTC	CASSLVARKETQYF
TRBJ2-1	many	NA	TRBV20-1	TGCAGTGCTAGAGATGGCAATGAGCAGTTCTTC	CSARDGNEQFF
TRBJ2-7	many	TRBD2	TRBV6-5	TGTGCCAGCAGTTACATTAGCGGGAGACTGGGCGAGCAGTACTTC	CASSYISGRLGEQYF
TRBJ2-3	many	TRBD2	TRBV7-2	TGTGCCAGCAGCTCTACTAGCGGGATCATCCCTCGCACAGATACGCAGTATTTT	CASSSTSGIIPRTDTQYF
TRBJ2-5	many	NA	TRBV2	TGTGCCACCTATCGTGGCCTAGGTCAAGAGACCCAGTACTTC	CATYRGLGQETQYF
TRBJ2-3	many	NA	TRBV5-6	TGTGCCAGCAGCTTCGGGGCCCGTTACACAGATACGCAGTATTTT	CASSFGARYTDTQYF
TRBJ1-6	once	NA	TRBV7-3	TGCGCCAGCAGCCAGGGACCCCAGAGGAGTACCTATTCACCCCTCCACTTT	CASSQGPQRSTYSPLHF
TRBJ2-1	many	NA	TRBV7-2	TGTGCCAGCAGCTTTGGTGGCTCGCAAGGGAATGAGCAGTTCTTC	CASSFGGSQGNEQFF
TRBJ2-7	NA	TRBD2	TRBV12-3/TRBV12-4	TGTGCCAGCACTGAAGGACTAGCGGGAGGGCCTTACGAGCAGTACTTC	CASTEGLAGGPYEQYF
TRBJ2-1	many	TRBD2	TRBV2	TGTGCCAGCAGGGACGGGACTAGCGGGAGAAATGAGCAGTTCTTC	CASRDGTSGRNEQFF
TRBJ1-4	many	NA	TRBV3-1	TGTGCCAGCAGCCCCGCCGGGGGGGCTTGGGAAAAACTGTTTTTT	CASSPAGGAWEKLFF